The entry that follows covers one T cell receptor beta chain sequence. The record originates from a study of blood T cell repertoires in COVID-19. About the research overall: Nucleic acid was either cDNA or gDNA, and it came from T cells, B-cell-depleted T cells, or PBMCs.

As originally analysed: Nucleated cell counts were estimated from reference gene primer amplification. The protocol was immunoSEQ multiplex PCR, while the TCRdb copy is restricted to in-frame clones and leaves out a portion. The V and J calls and clone size are taken from that table; D and trimming were inferred from the DNA. The data show 300,000 or so clones, 85% to 90% seen once. Donors in Cohort 3 counted as recovered after two negative PCRs, clearance, or symptom resolution. Trimming took 2 bases from V and 4 from J; bases not matched to a gene: 3. Germline V gene sequence: CDR1 SGHRS, CDR2 YFSETQ. CDR3 length equals 15 residues.

The chain carries TRBV5-1 and TRBJ1-3, with TRBD1 matching over 10 bases. The source material was PBMCs or T cells enriched from blood (not recorded which). This sequence was found in a woman between 18 and 29 years old who had recovered from COVID-19. The CDR3 DNA sequence: TGCGCCAGCAGCTTCGACAGGGGGCAGGGAAACACCATATATTTT. Translating it yields CASSFDRGQGNTIYF.